The T cell receptor beta chain described here comes from a study of blood T cell repertoires in COVID-19. About the research overall: The analysed material was cDNA or gDNA that came from T cells, B-cell-depleted T cells, or PBMCs.

Per the authors' pipeline: Reference gene primer amplification in the assay estimated nucleated cell counts. This table comes from immunoSEQ multiplex PCR, and its TCRdb copy is limited to in-frame clones, with some not included. V and J calls and clone size are those listed in that table; D and trimming were worked out from the DNA. The data hold hundreds of thousands of clones, with about 85% observed a single time. Trimming removed 6 bases from V and 4 bases from J; junction bases left unmatched: 14. CDR1 is MNHEY, CDR2 SVGEGT, per germline. The CDR3 extends over 16 amino acids. The TCR sequence derives from a man in his late teens or twenties with active or convalescent COVID-19. Sample: peripheral blood. V is TRBV6-2 or TRBV6-3 and J is TRBJ1-1; the match to TRBD1 covers 7 bases. CDR3 in amino acids: CASSKDPDRVSTEAFF. CDR3 bases: TGTGCCAGCAGCAAAGACCCCGACAGGGTAAGCACTGAAGCTTTCTTT.